These T cell receptor beta chains were read from a single sample in a study of blood T cells in healthy people across ages. TCRdb called the 5' RACE reads again in MiXCR, with one record for every CDR3 protein. The sample has 1.5 million to 2 million distinct CDR3 sequences, roughly 49% seen once. The specimen was blood. Source of these receptors: a woman aged 40 to 49 in good health. Each CDR3 is given with its conserved first and last residue. The D gene is left open where the match is weak. Part of the rows lack a size; the others show once, few, many or a class for expanded clones.

>NA|TRBD1|TRBV9|TRBJ2-1
TGTGCCAGCAGCGTTCTGACAGGGAGCTCCTACAATGAGCAGTTCTTC
CASSVLTGSSYNEQFF
>NA|TRBD2|TRBV7-8|TRBJ2-7
TGTGCCAGCAGCTCGGGACTAGCGAGCGACGAGCAGTACTTC
CASSSGLASDEQYF
>few|NA|TRBV4-3|TRBJ2-4
TGCGCCAGCAGCCAAGATTGGGCAGGCCGTCAAGCCAAAAACATTCAGTACTTC
CASSQDWAGRQAKNIQYF
>once|NA|TRBV29-1|TRBJ1-2
TGCAGCGTCTTGACAGCGGCCTCTATATTGGTATATGACTACACCTTC
CSVLTAASILVYDYTF
>NA|NA|TRBV20-1|TRBJ2-1
TGCAGTGCTAGGAGGGCAGGGTACAATGAGCAGTTCTTC
CSARRAGYNEQFF
>NA|NA|TRBV10-3|TRBJ1-1
TGTGCCATCAGTCGAGGTGGCGGCAGGGGTGGCACTGAAGCTTTCTTT
CAISRGGGRGGTEAFF
>NA|TRBD2|TRBV7-6|TRBJ2-7
TGTGCCAGCAGCTCTCCACAGGGTAGCGGGGGGGCCTACGAGCAGTACTTC
CASSSPQGSGGAYEQYF
>many|NA|TRBV29-1|TRBJ2-7
TGCAGCGTTTACCAGGGGGGACGGCAGTACTTC
CSVYQGGRQYF
>few|TRBD2|TRBV5-1|TRBJ2-1
TGCGCCAGCAGCTTCGGGAGCGGGGAAGTCAATGAGCAGTTCTTC
CASSFGSGEVNEQFF
>NA|NA|TRBV12-3/TRBV12-4|TRBJ2-7
TGTGCCAGCGGCATGGGTGGGGCTTCCTACGAGCAGTACTTC
CASGMGGASYEQYF
>NA|NA|TRBV5-5|TRBJ2-7
TGTGCCAGCAGCCGACTCACCGTGGATAGCTCCTACGAGCAGTACTTC
CASSRLTVDSSYEQYF
>NA|TRBD1|TRBV28|TRBJ1-2
TGTGCCAGCAGTTCCGGGGGGACACAGGGGTCCCGCTATGGCTACACCTTC
CASSSGGTQGSRYGYTF
>NA|NA|TRBV20-1|TRBJ2-1
TGCAGTGCTAGAGAGTATAGGACCAATGAGCAGTTCTTC
CSAREYRTNEQFF
>NA|NA|TRBV6-1|TRBJ1-1
TGTGCCAGCAGTGAGGCAGGCGTGAACACTGAAGCTTTCTTT
CASSEAGVNTEAFF
>few|TRBD2|TRBV7-3|TRBJ2-5
TGTGCCAGCAGCCGAGGTCGATCTAGCGGGGGGCCACGGGAGACCCAGTACTTC
CASSRGRSSGGPRETQYF
>once|NA|TRBV7-2|TRBJ1-2
TGTGCCAGCAGCCGTTCGGGGGGGACCCTGGACTATGGCTACACCTTC
CASSRSGGTLDYGYTF
>NA|TRBD2|TRBV7-2|TRBJ2-3
TGTGCCAGCAGCTTAGGAGCTAGCGGGGGACAAGATACGCAGTATTTT
CASSLGASGGQDTQYF
>few|NA|TRBV29-1|TRBJ2-7
TGCAGCGTTGGCCGGGAAACAAACGGCTACGAGCAGTACTTC
CSVGRETNGYEQYF
>NA|TRBD1|TRBV4-2|TRBJ1-5
TGTGCCAGCAGCCCAAACCAGGGGGCCTCCGGACAGCCCCAGCATTTT
CASSPNQGASGQPQHF
>NA|TRBD2|TRBV11-1|TRBJ2-5
TGTGCCAGCAGCGCTAGCGGGGCCACTCAAGAGACCCAGTACTTC
CASSASGATQETQYF
>NA|TRBD1|TRBV2|TRBJ2-1
TGTGCCAGCAGTGCAACGGTGGACAGGGTCTCCTACAATGAGCAGTTCTTC
CASSATVDRVSYNEQFF
>NA|NA|TRBV4-3|TRBJ2-3
TGCGCCAGCAGCCAAGTAGGGGACAACCCCACAGATACGCAGTATTTT
CASSQVGDNPTDTQYF
>NA|NA|TRBV6-6|TRBJ1-2
TGTGCCAGCAGACACACCAGGGCCCGAGGTATAAACTATGGCTACACCTTC
CASRHTRARGINYGYTF
>NA|NA|TRBV28|TRBJ2-7
TGTGCCAGCAGTTTTGTTTGTCAGGTTTACGAGCAGTACTTC
CASSFVCQVYEQYF
>NA|TRBD2|TRBV5-1|TRBJ2-1
TGCGCCAGCAGCAACCTCGGGAGGGGGGCTTACAATGAGCAGTTCTTC
CASSNLGRGAYNEQFF
>NA|NA|TRBV6-5|TRBJ2-7
TGTGCCAGCAGTGCTAAGGGACGGAGGAACTACGAGCAGTACTTC
CASSAKGRRNYEQYF
>few|TRBD1|TRBV27|TRBJ2-5
TGTGCCAGCAGTTTCCTCGCTCCGACAGGGGGAGGGGAGACCCAGTACTTC
CASSFLAPTGGGETQYF
>NA|TRBD1|TRBV12-3/TRBV12-4|TRBJ2-7
TGTGCCAGCAATACACGACAGGGTAATGAGCAGTACTTC
CASNTRQGNEQYF
>NA|TRBD1|TRBV20-1|TRBJ1-1
TGCAGTGCTAGAGATCCCCCGGACAGGCGGAATCGGGTTGAAGCTTTCTTT
CSARDPPDRRNRVEAFF
>NA|NA|TRBV6-2/TRBV6-3|TRBJ1-5
TGTGCCAGCAGACCTGTTGGAGGGTATAGCAATCAGCCCCAGCATTTT
CASRPVGGYSNQPQHF
>once|NA|TRBV28|TRBJ2-5
TGTGCCAGCACCCAAGCCTGGGGCAGTAACCAAGAGACCCAGTACTTC
CASTQAWGSNQETQYF
>once|NA|TRBV5-1|TRBJ1-6
TGCGCCAGCAGCTTGTACCCTGCCACCTATAATTCACCCCTCCACTTT
CASSLYPATYNSPLHF
>NA|TRBD1|TRBV20-1|TRBJ2-7
TGCAGTGCTTTCAAGGGGACAGCCGCTTACTACGAGCAGTACTTC
CSAFKGTAAYYEQYF
>few|NA|TRBV9|TRBJ1-5
TGTGCCAGCAGCTCTCCGGGGGGAATCAATCAGCCCCAGCATTTT
CASSSPGGINQPQHF
>NA|NA|TRBV20-1|TRBJ2-7
TGCAGTGCTAGAGGAGAAGGGACCTACGAGCAGTACTTC
CSARGEGTYEQYF
>few|TRBD2|TRBV20-1|TRBJ2-7
TGCAGTGCTAGTCGCGGGACTAGGGACCTCGAGCAGTACTTC
CSASRGTRDLEQYF
>NA|TRBD1|TRBV19|TRBJ2-7
TGTGCCAGTAGTATCCGGACAGGTACCTACGAGCAGTACTTC
CASSIRTGTYEQYF
>NA|NA|TRBV6-6|TRBJ1-5
TGTGCCAGCAGTTACTCCGATTATAGCAATCAGCCCCAGCATTTT
CASSYSDYSNQPQHF
>NA|TRBD1|TRBV6-5|TRBJ2-7
TGTGCCAGCAGGCCGGACAGGGGGCAATCCTACGAGCAGTACTTC
CASRPDRGQSYEQYF
>NA|NA|TRBV20-1|TRBJ1-2
TGCAGTGCTAGAGAAGTAGCTAACTATGGCTACACCTTC
CSAREVANYGYTF
>few|NA|TRBV27|TRBJ1-6
TGTGCCAGCAGTTTGACCCCTATTCCGGGACACCGAAAAGGGAATTCACCCCTCCACTTT
CASSLTPIPGHRKGNSPLHF
>few|NA|TRBV5-6|TRBJ2-4
TGTGCCAGCACAGGATTAGGGGAAAACATTCAGTACTTC
CASTGLGENIQYF
>few|TRBD1|TRBV28|TRBJ2-7
TGTGCCAGCACTAAGACAGGGGCTGCCTACGAGCAGTACTTC
CASTKTGAAYEQYF